This is a list of T cell receptor beta chains from one sample in a study of regulatory T cells in long-lasting Graves disease. TCRdb fed the multiplex PCR reads into MiXCR, producing one record per CDR3 protein. The sample records a few hundred thousand distinct CDR3 sequences, roughly a sixth being singletons. The sample was also linked to a second study, of T cells in Graves' hyperthyroidism and ophthalmopathy.

The sample was peripheral blood mononuclear cells (PBMCs), taken at new diagnosis, from a patient treated with antithyroid drugs. The receptors here all came from a man aged 35 to 55 with Graves disease. Both conserved end residues are part of each CDR3. D genes are given only for firm matches. Clone size is shown for a subset of rows, as once, few, many or a class of expanded clone.

v_gene,j_gene,d_gene,abundance,CDR3nt,CDR3aa
TRBV20-1,TRBJ2-2,NA,few,TGCAGTGCTAGAGGCGCCAACTCGAACACCGGGGAGCTGTTTTTT,CSARGANSNTGELFF
TRBV27,TRBJ2-6,NA,many,TGTGCCAGCAGTTTAGTTGGGGCCAACGTCCTGACTTTC,CASSLVGANVLTF
TRBV3-1,TRBJ2-2,NA,many,TGTGCCAGCAGCCCAACAATCACCGGGGAGCTGTTTTTT,CASSPTITGELFF
TRBV2,TRBJ2-5,NA,many,TGTGCCAGCAGCGCACTTCAAGAGACCCAGTACTTC,CASSALQETQYF
TRBV24-1,TRBJ2-3,TRBD2,many,TGTGCCACCAGTCGGCGGGGGGGGGGCACAGATACGCAGTATTTT,CATSRRGGGTDTQYF
TRBV4-2,TRBJ2-5,NA,NA,TGTGCCAGCAGCCAAGCGGTGGTGAGGGACCAAGAGACCCAGTACTTC,CASSQAVVRDQETQYF
TRBV27,TRBJ1-6,NA,NA,TGTGCCAGCAGCCCCCCCCTGGGAAGGGGACCATATTCACCCCTCCACTTT,CASSPPLGRGPYSPLHF
TRBV20-1,TRBJ2-1,NA,NA,TGCAGTGCCTGTATTGGGAGGGGGATATCCTACAATGAGCAGTTCTTC,CSACIGRGISYNEQFF
TRBV28,TRBJ1-6,NA,NA,TGTGCCAGCACCAGCCCTTACAATTCACCCCTCCACTTT,CASTSPYNSPLHF
TRBV4-1,TRBJ2-1,NA,few,TGCGCCAGCAGCCGATTGGTGGTGCAGAATGAGCAGTTCTTC,CASSRLVVQNEQFF
TRBV9,TRBJ1-2,TRBD1,many,TGTGCCAGCAGCGAGATAGGGGGCGGCTACACCTTC,CASSEIGGGYTF
TRBV5-4,TRBJ1-1,NA,many,TGTGCCAGCAGTCGCACCGGGGCGAACACTGAAGCTTTCTTT,CASSRTGANTEAFF
TRBV20-1,TRBJ2-7,TRBD1,many,TGCAGTGCTAGTCAGGACAGGGGGTCCTACGAGCAGTACTTC,CSASQDRGSYEQYF
TRBV3-1,TRBJ1-1,TRBD1,many,TGTGCCAGCAGCCGCGGGACAGCGAACACTGAAGCTTTCTTT,CASSRGTANTEAFF
TRBV5-1,TRBJ2-3,NA,many,TGCGCCAGTACAGATCAGGGTGTCGCGGCAGATACGCAGTATTTT,CASTDQGVAADTQYF
TRBV7-2,TRBJ2-3,NA,NA,TGTGCCAGCAGCTTAGGAGGTTCGGGGGCAGGAAGGGCAGATACGCAGTATTTT,CASSLGGSGAGRADTQYF
TRBV5-6,TRBJ1-1,NA,NA,TGTGCCAGCAGCTTGGTGCATTTTGAAGCTTTCTTT,CASSLVHFEAFF
TRBV10-3,TRBJ2-3,TRBD2,many,TGTGCCATCAGTCCAGCGGGGGGCACAGATACGCAGTATTTT,CAISPAGGTDTQYF